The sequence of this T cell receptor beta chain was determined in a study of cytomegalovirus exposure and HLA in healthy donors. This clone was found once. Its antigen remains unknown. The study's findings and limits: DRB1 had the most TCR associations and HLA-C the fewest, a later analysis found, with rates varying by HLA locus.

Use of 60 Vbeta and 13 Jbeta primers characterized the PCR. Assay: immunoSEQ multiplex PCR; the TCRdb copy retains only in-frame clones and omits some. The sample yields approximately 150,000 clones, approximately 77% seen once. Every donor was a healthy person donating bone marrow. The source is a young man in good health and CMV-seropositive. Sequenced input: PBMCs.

This CDR3 reads CASSSGAVSGYTF. DNA for the CDR3: TGTGCCAGCAGTTCTGGGGCCGTGAGTGGCTACACCTTC. The V call is TRBV6-5, the J call TRBJ1-2; D possibly corresponds to TRBD1 (5 bases). CDR1 is MNHEY and CDR2 is SVGAGI in the germline V gene. V lost 4 bases, J lost 7 bases, and 13 bases lay in between. This CDR3 is built from 13 residues.